This is a list of T cell receptor beta chains from one sample in a study of cytomegalovirus exposure and HLA in healthy donors. TCRdb's copy holds only in-frame clones and misses some; the assay was immunoSEQ multiplex PCR. The sample consists of 110,000 or so clones, roughly 80% of them appearing once. The sequenced sample was PBMCs. The receptors derive from a man younger than 40 in good health and CMV-seropositive. The CDR3 runs from the conserved cysteine through the conserved F or W. A D gene is named only where the DNA matches it firmly. Some rows have no size entry. The others give once, few or many, or a class for an expanded clone.

D gene | J gene | clone size | V gene | CDR3 DNA | CDR3 protein
TRBD2 | TRBJ2-7 | NA | TRBV5-1 | TGCGCCAGCAGCCCCGGACTAGCGGGGGACCCCTCCTACGAGCAGTACTTC | CASSPGLAGDPSYEQYF
NA | TRBJ1-6 | once | TRBV5-1 | TGCGCCAGCAGCTTGGCGGGGTCCCCAAATAATTCACCCCTCCACTTT | CASSLAGSPNNSPLHF
NA | TRBJ1-1 | NA | TRBV6-1 | TGTGCCAGCAGTGAATTAGGGGATAACACTGAAGCTTTCTTT | CASSELGDNTEAFF
TRBD1 | TRBJ1-2 | NA | TRBV29-1 | TGCAGCGCCCGGGACAGGTCTAACTATGGCTACACCTTC | CSARDRSNYGYTF
NA | TRBJ1-2 | NA | TRBV9 | TGTGCCAGCAGCGCCATCGACGGGGTGGGAGGCTACACCTTC | CASSAIDGVGGYTF
NA | TRBJ2-7 | few | TRBV7-9 | TGTGCCAGCAGTCCTACAGGGAGGGAGGAGCAGTACTTC | CASSPTGREEQYF
NA | TRBJ2-7 | NA | TRBV2 | TGTGCCAGCAGTGAAAGGCAGGGGACCTACGAGCAGTACTTC | CASSERQGTYEQYF
TRBD2 | TRBJ2-1 | few | TRBV5-1 | TGCGCCAGCAGCAAAATGGCGGGGGGTCCATTCAATGAGCAGTTCTTC | CASSKMAGGPFNEQFF
NA | TRBJ1-5 | NA | TRBV12-5 | TGTGCTAGTGGGGGGCACAGGGCTATGATCACCAATCAGCCCCAGCATTTT | CASGGHRAMITNQPQHF
NA | TRBJ1-2 | NA | TRBV7-2 | TGTGCCAGCAGTCGACAGGACTATGGCTACACCTTC | CASSRQDYGYTF
NA | TRBJ2-1 | NA | TRBV5-4 | TGTGCCAGCAGCTTAAGAGGTAACAATGAGCAGTTCTTC | CASSLRGNNEQFF
NA | TRBJ2-4 | NA | TRBV7-9 | TGTGCCAGCAGCCCGCCTTTGGGCGGCGGGGTAGACATTCAGTACTTC | CASSPPLGGGVDIQYF
NA | TRBJ2-7 | NA | TRBV6-6 | TGTGCCAGCAGTTACTCGTACCGTTACGAGCAGTACTTC | CASSYSYRYEQYF
NA | TRBJ2-3 | NA | TRBV7-9 | TGTGCCAGCAGCCCCGCCCGACTAGAAGCCTCAGATACGCAGTATTTT | CASSPARLEASDTQYF
TRBD2 | TRBJ2-3 | NA | TRBV6-1 | TGTGCCAGCAGTGAAAGTAGCGGGGGGGCAGATACGCAGTATTTT | CASSESSGGADTQYF
NA | TRBJ1-6 | NA | TRBV7-2 | TGTGCCAGCAGCTCAACCTCAGGGCGGCTTAGTGGTTCACCCCTCCACTTT | CASSSTSGRLSGSPLHF
TRBD2 | TRBJ2-3 | NA | TRBV11-3 | TGTGCCAGCAGCTTGGGTCTAGCGGGGGCCACAGATACGCAGTATTTT | CASSLGLAGATDTQYF
NA | TRBJ1-5 | NA | TRBV18 | TGTGCCAGCTCACCAGGCAGGATCGGCAATCAGCCCCAGCATTTT | CASSPGRIGNQPQHF
TRBD2 | TRBJ2-7 | few | TRBV18 | TGTGCCAGCTCATGGGGAGGGGACGAGCAGTACTTC | CASSWGGDEQYF
NA | TRBJ1-1 | NA | TRBV5-1 | TGCGCCAGCAGCTTGTCCAGGGAGGCTGAAGCTTTCTTT | CASSLSREAEAFF
NA | TRBJ2-1 | few | TRBV6-6 | TGTGCCAGCAGTTACTCGAGGAGCCCGGGCAATGAGCAGTTCTTC | CASSYSRSPGNEQFF
NA | TRBJ1-6 | NA | TRBV7-7 | TGTGCTAGCAGCTTCTATGAAAATTCACCCCTCCACTTT | CASSFYENSPLHF
NA | TRBJ2-7 | NA | TRBV5-4 | TGTGCCAGCAGCAAAACTAGTTCCGAGCAGTACTTC | CASSKTSSEQYF